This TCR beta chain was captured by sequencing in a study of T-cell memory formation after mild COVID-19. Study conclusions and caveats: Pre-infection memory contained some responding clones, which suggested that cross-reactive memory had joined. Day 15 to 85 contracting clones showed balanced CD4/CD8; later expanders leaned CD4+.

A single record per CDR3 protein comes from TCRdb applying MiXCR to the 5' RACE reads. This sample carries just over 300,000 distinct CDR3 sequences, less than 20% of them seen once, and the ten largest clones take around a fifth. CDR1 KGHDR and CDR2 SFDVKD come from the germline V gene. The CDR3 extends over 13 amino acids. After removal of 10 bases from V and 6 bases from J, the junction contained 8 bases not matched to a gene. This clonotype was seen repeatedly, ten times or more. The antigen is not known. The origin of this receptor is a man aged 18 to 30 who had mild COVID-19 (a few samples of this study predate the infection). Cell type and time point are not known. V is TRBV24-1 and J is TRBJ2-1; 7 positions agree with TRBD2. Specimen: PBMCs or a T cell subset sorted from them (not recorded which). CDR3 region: CATEPPGGNEQFF. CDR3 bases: TGTGCCACAGAACCCCCGGGGGGCAATGAGCAGTTCTTC.